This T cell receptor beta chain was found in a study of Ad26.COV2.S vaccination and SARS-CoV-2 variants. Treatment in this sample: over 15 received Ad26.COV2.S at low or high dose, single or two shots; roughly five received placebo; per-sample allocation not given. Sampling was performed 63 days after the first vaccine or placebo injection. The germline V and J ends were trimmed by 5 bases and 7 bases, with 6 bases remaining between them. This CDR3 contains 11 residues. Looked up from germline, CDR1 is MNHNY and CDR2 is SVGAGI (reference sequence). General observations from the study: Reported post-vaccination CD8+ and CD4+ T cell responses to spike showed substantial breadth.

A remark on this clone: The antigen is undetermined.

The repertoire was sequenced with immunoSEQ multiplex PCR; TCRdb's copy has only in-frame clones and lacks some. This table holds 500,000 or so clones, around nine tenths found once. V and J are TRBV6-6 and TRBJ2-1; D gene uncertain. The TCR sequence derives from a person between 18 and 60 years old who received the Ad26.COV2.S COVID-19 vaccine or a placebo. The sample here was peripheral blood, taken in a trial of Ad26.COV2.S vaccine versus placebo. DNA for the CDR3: TGTGCCAGCAGTGGGGTGAATGAGCAGTTCTTC. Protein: CASSGVNEQFF.